This T cell receptor (beta chain) appears in the sequencing data of a study of shared clonotypes between healthy human individuals (dated by TCRdb to about 2020). For context, the study as a whole: The cohort comprised a couple of women and a few men aged 18 to 49 years. For each donor, CD4 naive and CD4 memory were each run on three plates, CD8 naive on two plates, and CD8 memory on one plate. The study deeply sequenced blood TCR repertoires of about 5 healthy adults to estimate repertoire size and the extent of clonotype sharing between individuals. To increase sequencing depth and limit assay-specific biases, different laboratories used diverse techniques to prepare libraries and sequence TCR repertoires. Between about 0.85 and 9.5 billion PBMCs per donor were obtained by leukapheresis.

Trimming takes 4 bases from V and 3 bases from J, and the germline ends sit 15 bases apart. CDR1 MNHEY and CDR2 SVGAGI are derived from the germline V gene. Including cysteine and phenylalanine, the CDR3 has 15 amino acids. Just the 45-base CDR3 DNA is kept, in frame starting at base 1. Overall results and qualifications from the work: Pairwise subsampling led to the expectation that sequencing depth would affect the degree of clonotype sharing among donors. The genetic and exposure-history diversity represented was limited by the small number of donors. Compared with non-shared clonotypes, clonotypes shared by all four sorted-subset donors had higher generation probabilities. Approximately 5% of naive CD4, approximately 3.7% of naive CD8, about 2.5% of memory CD4, and approximately 0.4% of memory CD8 clonotypes were shared across four donors. Naive subsets generally had larger estimated clonotype richness than memory subsets. Incomplete sequencing was indicated by rarefaction of sorted-subset datasets, despite the large sequencing depth. Only blood was sampled, and tissue TCR repertoires likely differ from those in blood.

Concerning this clone: Its antigen is currently not known. One base away there is no much larger clone; base qualities are not given.

The donors were healthy, HIV-negative adults with no recently reported acute infections or vaccinations. Only Caucasian adults living in Nashville, Tennessee, USA were represented among the donors. CD4+ T cells were enriched by magnetic negative selection; naive cells were then positively selected on CD45RA, and the negative fraction formed the memory subset. Blood was obtained by leukapheresis, after which PBMCs were separated by Ficoll-Histopaque density gradient centrifugation and cryopreserved in liquid nitrogen vapor phase. Analytical flow cytometry was used to check the purity and quantity of every magnetically sorted T cell population. From each sorted fraction, genomic DNA was isolated and quantified by UV absorbance on a Nanodrop 2000c. Using the deep immunoSEQ assay, multiplex PCR amplified TCR CDR3 regions from genomic DNA. For each cell subset, the extracted genomic DNA was distributed evenly across all wells of several immunoSEQ 96-well plates, and each plate served as one replicate. Each replicate PCR for sorted subsets received roughly 0.2 ug genomic DNA, equal to roughly 33,000 T cell genomes. Purified libraries were measured with a Qubit 3.0 fluorometer, size-checked on a Bioanalyzer 2100, and measured again with the KAPA Library Quantification kit. A separate single-read 150-cycle Illumina NextSeq 550 flow cell was used to sequence each immunoSEQ 96-well plate. On the study's bioinformatics: Because the immunoSEQ output included only junctional sequences and no quality scores, the filtering could not be the same as the filtering used for full-length reads. To assign V/J genes and CDR3, sequences were annotated using PyIR, a Python wrapper for IgBLAST v1.9, with IMGT germline references. Any read was removed if the V/J assignment was weak (E-value above 1e-6), the CDR3 was missing, or the read contained stop codons, out-of-frame junctions, or ambiguous translated residues. A V3J clonotype was defined by an identical inferred V gene, J gene, and CDR3 amino acid sequence. Percentage overlap between repertoires was computed as shared unique clonotypes divided by the size of the smaller repertoire. Three approaches were used to assess repertoire richness: RTK rarefaction, the Chao1 estimator, and Recon v2.1 estimates of unobserved clonotypes. For all TCRbeta clonotypes obtained by the gDNA method from a few donors, generation probabilities were computed with OLGA. TCRdb limited this immuneACCESS table to in-frame rearrangements with V and J called. A share of clones is missing; checked studies link under half to unresolved V genes, and the rest is unexplained. Clone size and V and J calls were adopted from that table, with D and trimming inferred from the DNA. The sample records about 2,500,000 clones, just over 90% of which are singletons. The ten largest account for under 0.15% of the sample.

The source is a man between 18 and 29 years old in good health. Sequenced sample: naive CD4+ T cells sorted from blood. The sample's cell subset or site, from its label and the paper: CD45RA+ positively selected. The chain is encoded by TRBV6-5 joined to TRBJ2-5; the D element could tentatively be TRBD1 or TRBD2, as 5 bases agree for each. The DNA is as follows: TGTGCCAGCAGTTTGGGGGATCGCCGAAAAGAGACCCAGTACTTC. It translates to CASSLGDRRKETQYF.